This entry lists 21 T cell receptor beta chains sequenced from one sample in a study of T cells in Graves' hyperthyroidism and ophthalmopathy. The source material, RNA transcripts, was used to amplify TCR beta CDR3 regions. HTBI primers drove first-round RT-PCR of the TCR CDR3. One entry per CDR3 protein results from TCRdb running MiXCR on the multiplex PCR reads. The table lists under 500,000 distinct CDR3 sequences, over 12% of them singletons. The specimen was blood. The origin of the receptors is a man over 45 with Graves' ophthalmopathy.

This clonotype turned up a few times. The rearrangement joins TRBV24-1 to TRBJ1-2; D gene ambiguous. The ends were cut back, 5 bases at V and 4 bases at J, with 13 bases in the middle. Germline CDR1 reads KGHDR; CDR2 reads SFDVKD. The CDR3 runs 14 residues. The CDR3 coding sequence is TGTGCCACCAGTGTTTCTGGAGCTAGCTATGGCTACACCTTC. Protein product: CATSVSGASYGYTF.

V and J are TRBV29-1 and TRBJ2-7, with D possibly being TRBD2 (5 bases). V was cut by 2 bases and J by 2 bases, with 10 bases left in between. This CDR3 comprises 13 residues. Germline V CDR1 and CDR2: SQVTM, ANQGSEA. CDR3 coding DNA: TGCAGCGTTGAATTATCCGGGACCTACGAGCAGTACTTC. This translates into CSVELSGTYEQYF.

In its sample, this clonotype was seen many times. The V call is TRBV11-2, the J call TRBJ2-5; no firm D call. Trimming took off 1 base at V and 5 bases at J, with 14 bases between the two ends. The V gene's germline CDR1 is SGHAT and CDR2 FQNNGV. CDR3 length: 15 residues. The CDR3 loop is CASSLGIDSVETQYF. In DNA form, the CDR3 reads TGTGCCAGCAGCTTAGGGATAGATTCAGTGGAGACCCAGTACTTC.

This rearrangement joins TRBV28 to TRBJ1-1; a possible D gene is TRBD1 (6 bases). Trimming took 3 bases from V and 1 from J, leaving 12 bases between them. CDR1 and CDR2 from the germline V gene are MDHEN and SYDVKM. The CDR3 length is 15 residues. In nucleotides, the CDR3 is TGTGCCAGCAGTTTGACCGGGACAACGAACACTGAAGCTTTCTTT. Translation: CASSLTGTTNTEAFF.

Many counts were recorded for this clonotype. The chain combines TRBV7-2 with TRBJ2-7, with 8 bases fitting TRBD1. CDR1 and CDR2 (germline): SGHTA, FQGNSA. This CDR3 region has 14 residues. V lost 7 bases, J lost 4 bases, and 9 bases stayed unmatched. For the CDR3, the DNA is TGTGCCAGCATATCAGACAGGGGAACATACGAGCAGTACTTC. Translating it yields CASISDRGTYEQYF.

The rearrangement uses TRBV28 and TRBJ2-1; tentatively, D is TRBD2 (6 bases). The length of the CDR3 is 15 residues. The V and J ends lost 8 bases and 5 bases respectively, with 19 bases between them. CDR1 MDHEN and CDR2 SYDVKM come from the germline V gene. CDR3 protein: CASSPWGGENNEQFF. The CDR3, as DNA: TGTGCCAGCTCCCCGTGGGGCGGGGAGAACAATGAGCAGTTCTTC. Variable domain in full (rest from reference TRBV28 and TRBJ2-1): DVKVTQSSRYLVKRTGEKVFLECVQDMDHENMFWYRQDPGLGLRLIYFSYDVKMKEKGDIPEGYSVSREKKERFSLILESASTNQTSMYLCASSPWGGENNEQFFGPGTRLTVL.

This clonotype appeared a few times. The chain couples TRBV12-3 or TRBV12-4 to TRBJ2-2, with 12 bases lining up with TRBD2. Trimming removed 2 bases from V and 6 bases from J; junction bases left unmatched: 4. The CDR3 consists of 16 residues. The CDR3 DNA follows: TGTGCCAGCAGTTTAAGGCTAGCGGGAGGGTCCGGGGAGCTGTTTTTT. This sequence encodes CASSLRLAGGSGELFF.

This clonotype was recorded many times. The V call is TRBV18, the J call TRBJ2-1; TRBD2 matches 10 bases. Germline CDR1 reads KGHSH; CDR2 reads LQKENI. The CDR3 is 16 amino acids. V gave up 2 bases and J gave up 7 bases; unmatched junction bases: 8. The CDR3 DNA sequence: TGTGCCAGCTCACCATTCTCCCTAGCGGGAGAGAATGAGCAGTTCTTC. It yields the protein CASSPFSLAGENEQFF.

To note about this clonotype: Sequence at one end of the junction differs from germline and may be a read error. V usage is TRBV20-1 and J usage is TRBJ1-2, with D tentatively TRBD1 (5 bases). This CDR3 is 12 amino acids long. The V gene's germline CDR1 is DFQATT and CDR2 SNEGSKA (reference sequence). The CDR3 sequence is CNASDREYGYTF. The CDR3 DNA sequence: TGCAATGCTAGTGACAGAGAATATGGCTACACCTTC.

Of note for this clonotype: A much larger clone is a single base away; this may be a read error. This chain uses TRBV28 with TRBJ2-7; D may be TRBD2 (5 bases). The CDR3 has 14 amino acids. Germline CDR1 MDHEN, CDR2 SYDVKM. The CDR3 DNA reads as TGTGTCAGCAGCCCCCTGGAGGAGACCTACGAGCAGTACTTC. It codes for CVSSPLEETYEQYF.

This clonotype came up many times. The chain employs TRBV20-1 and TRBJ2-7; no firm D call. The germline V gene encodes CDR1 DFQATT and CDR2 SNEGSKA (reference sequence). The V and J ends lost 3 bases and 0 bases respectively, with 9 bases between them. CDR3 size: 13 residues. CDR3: CSARHVSSYEQYF. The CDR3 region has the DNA TGCAGTGCTAGGCACGTGAGCTCCTACGAGCAGTACTTC.

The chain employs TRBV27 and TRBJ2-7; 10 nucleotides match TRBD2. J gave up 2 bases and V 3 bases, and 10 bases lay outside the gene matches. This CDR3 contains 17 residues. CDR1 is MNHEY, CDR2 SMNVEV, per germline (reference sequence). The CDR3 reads CASSFTGLADRTYEQYF. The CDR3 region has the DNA TGTGCCAGCAGTTTTACCGGACTAGCGGACCGAACCTACGAGCAGTACTTC.

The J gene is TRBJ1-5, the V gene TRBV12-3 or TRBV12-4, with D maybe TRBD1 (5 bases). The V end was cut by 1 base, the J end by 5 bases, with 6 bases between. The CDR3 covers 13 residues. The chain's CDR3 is CASSLGDDQPQHF. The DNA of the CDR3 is TGTGCCAGCAGTTTAGGGGACGATCAGCCCCAGCATTTT.

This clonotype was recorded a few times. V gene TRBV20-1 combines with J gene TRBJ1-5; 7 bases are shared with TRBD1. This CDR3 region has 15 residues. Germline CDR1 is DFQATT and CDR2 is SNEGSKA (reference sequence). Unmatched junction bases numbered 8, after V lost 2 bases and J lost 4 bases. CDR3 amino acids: CSARRQGSYNQPQHF. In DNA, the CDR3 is TGCAGTGCTAGAAGACAGGGCTCTTATAATCAGCCCCAGCATTTT.

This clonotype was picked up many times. CDR3 in DNA: TGTGCCACCAGTGAACCTTACTCCCGGGGAGATACGCAGTATTTT. Its translation: CATSEPYSRGDTQYF. V is TRBV24-1 and J is TRBJ2-3; TRBD2 might be the D (5 bases). The CDR3 spans 15 residues. Germline lookup yields CDR1 KGHDR and CDR2 SFDVKD. V was cut by 4 bases and J by 5 bases, with 15 bases left in between.

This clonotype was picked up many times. CDR3 sequence reads: CASSVAVGKGLVANEQFF. The CDR3 DNA reads as TGTGCCAGCAGCGTAGCTGTGGGGAAGGGACTCGTCGCGAATGAGCAGTTCTTC. This chain joins TRBV9 and TRBJ2-1; the D gene is possibly TRBD2 (6 bases). This CDR3 region has 18 residues. Trimming removed 0 bases at V and 7 bases at J, with 23 bases between. CDR1 is SGDLS, CDR2 YYNGEE, per germline.

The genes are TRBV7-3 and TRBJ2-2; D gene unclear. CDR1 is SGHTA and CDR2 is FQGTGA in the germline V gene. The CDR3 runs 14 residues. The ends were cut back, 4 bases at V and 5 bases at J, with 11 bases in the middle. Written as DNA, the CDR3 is TGTGCCAGCAGCTACGCTCTATCGACCGGGGAGCTGTTTTTT. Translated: CASSYALSTGELFF.

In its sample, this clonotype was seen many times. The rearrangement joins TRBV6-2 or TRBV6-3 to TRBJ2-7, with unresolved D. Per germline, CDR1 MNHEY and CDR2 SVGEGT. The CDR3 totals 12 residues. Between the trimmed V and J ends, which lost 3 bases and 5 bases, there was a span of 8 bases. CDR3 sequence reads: CASSYLSNEQYF. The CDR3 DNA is TGTGCCAGCAGTTATCTCAGCAACGAGCAGTACTTC.

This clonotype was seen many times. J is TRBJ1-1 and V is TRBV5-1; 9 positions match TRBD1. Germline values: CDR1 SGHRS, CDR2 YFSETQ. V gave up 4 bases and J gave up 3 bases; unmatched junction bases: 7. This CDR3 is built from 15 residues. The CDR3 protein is CASSKDRGSYTEAFF. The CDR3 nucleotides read TGCGCCAGCAGCAAGGACAGGGGATCGTACACTGAAGCTTTCTTT.

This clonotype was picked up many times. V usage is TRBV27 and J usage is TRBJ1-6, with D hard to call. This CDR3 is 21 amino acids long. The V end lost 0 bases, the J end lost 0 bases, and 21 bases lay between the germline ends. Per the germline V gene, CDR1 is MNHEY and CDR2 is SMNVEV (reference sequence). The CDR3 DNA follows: TGTGCCAGCAGTTTATCACTCGGTTTCCGGCCGGCTGACTCCTATAATTCACCCCTCCACTTT. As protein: CASSLSLGFRPADSYNSPLHF.

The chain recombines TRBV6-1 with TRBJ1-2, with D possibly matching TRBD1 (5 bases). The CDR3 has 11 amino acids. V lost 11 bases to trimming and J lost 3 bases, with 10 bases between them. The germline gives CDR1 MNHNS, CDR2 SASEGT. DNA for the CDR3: TGTGCCGTGGGGGACGACTATGGCTACACCTTC. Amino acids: CAVGDDYGYTF.